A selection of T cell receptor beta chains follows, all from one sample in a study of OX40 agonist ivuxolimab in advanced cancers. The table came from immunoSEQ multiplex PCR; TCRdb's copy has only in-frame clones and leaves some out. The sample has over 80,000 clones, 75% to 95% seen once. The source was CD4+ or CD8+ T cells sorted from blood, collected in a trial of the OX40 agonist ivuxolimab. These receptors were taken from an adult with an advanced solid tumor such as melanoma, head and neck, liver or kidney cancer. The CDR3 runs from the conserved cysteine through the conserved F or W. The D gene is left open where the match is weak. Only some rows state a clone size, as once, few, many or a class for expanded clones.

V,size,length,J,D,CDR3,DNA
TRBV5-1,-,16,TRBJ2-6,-,CASSETGYSGANVLTF,TGCGCCAGCAGCGAGACAGGCTACTCTGGGGCCAACGTCCTGACTTTC
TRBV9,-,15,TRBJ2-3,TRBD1,CASSRTGESTDTQYF,TGTGCCAGCAGCAGGACAGGGGAGAGCACAGATACGCAGTATTTT
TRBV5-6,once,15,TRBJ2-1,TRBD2,CASSWGLADYNEQFF,TGTGCCAGCAGCTGGGGACTAGCGGACTACAATGAGCAGTTCTTC
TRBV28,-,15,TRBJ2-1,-,CASRRGPPPNNEQFF,TGTGCCAGCAGACGCGGGCCTCCACCTAACAATGAGCAGTTCTTC
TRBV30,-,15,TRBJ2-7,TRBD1,CAWSVRGQGSYEQYF,TGTGCCTGGAGTGTACGGGGACAGGGATCCTACGAGCAGTACTTC
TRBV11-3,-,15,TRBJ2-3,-,CASSLDGRLSDTQYF,TGTGCCAGCAGCTTAGATGGGAGACTGTCAGATACGCAGTATTTT
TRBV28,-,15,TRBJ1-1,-,CASSLGRQGGTEAFF,TGTGCCAGCAGTTTAGGTAGGCAGGGAGGGACTGAAGCTTTCTTT
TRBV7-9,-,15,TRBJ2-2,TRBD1,CASSLGTGLLGELFF,TGTGCCAGCAGCCTAGGGACAGGGCTTCTCGGGGAGCTGTTTTTT
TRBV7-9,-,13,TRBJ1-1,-,CASSLLSDTEAFF,TGTGCCAGCAGCTTACTGAGCGACACTGAAGCTTTCTTT
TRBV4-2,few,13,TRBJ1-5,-,CASSQDRDQPQHF,TGTGCCAGCAGCCAAGATAGAGATCAGCCCCAGCATTTT
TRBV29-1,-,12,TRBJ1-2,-,CSGGGDHDGYTF,TGCAGCGGCGGGGGGGACCACGATGGCTACACCTTC
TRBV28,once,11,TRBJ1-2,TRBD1,CASGQDYGYTF,TGTGCCAGCGGACAGGACTATGGCTACACCTTC
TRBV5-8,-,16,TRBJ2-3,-,CASSSHSGVSTDTQYF,TGTGCCAGCAGCTCCCATAGTGGGGTCAGCACAGATACGCAGTATTTT
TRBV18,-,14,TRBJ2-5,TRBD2,CASSSSGYQETQYF,TGTGCCAGCTCTTCTAGCGGTTACCAAGAGACCCAGTACTTC
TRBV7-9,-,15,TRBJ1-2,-,CASSSSGSEGGGYTF,TGTGCCAGCAGCTCGTCCGGGTCAGAAGGGGGTGGCTACACCTTC
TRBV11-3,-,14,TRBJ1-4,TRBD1,CASSGTASNEKLFF,TGTGCCAGCAGCGGGACAGCTTCTAATGAAAAACTGTTTTTT
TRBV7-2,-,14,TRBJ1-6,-,CASSLTDLDSPLHF,TGTGCCAGCAGCCTCACAGACTTGGATTCACCCCTCCACTTT
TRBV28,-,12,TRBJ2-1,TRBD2,CASSVLAQQQFF,TGTGCCAGCAGCGTACTAGCGCAACAGCAGTTCTTC
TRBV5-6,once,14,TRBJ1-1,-,CASSWGGMDTEAFF,TGTGCCAGCAGCTGGGGGGGCATGGACACTGAAGCTTTCTTT
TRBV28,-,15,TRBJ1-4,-,CASSILSATNEKLFF,TGTGCCAGCAGTATCCTAAGTGCAACTAATGAAAAACTGTTTTTT
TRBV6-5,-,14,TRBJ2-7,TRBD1,CASRPTGKSYEQYF,TGTGCCAGCAGGCCGACAGGGAAATCCTACGAGCAGTACTTC
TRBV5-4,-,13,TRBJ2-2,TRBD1,CASGTANTGELFF,TGTGCCAGCGGGACAGCCAACACCGGGGAGCTGTTTTTT
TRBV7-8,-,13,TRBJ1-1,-,CASRQQGGTEAFF,TGTGCCAGCAGACAACAGGGTGGCACTGAAGCTTTCTTT
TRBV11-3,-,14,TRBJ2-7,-,CASSLVAGTDEQYF,TGTGCCAGCAGCTTAGTCGCAGGGACGGACGAGCAGTACTTC
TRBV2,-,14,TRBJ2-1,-,CASTETRTGGGQFF,TGTGCCAGCACAGAAACCCGCACTGGAGGCGGGCAGTTCTTC
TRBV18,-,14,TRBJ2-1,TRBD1,CASSPGQTYNEQFF,TGTGCCAGCTCACCGGGACAGACCTACAATGAGCAGTTCTTC
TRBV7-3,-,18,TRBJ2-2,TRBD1,CASSLTPGTGGNTGELFF,TGTGCCAGCAGCTTAACCCCCGGGACAGGGGGTAATACCGGGGAGCTGTTTTTT
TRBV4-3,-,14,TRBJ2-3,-,CASSQGLSTDTQYF,TGCGCCAGCAGCCAAGGACTGAGCACAGATACGCAGTATTTT
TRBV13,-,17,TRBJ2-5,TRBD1,CASSLAFSDRGRETQYF,TGTGCCAGCAGCTTAGCATTCTCGGACAGGGGGCGAGAGACCCAGTACTTC
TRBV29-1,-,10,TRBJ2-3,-,CSGGTDTQYF,TGCAGCGGGGGAACAGATACGCAGTATTTT
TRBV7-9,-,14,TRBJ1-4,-,CASSPDGREEKLFF,TGTGCCAGCAGCCCGGACGGCAGAGAGGAAAAACTGTTTTTT
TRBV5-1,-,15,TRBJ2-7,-,CASSLAVGGPGEQYF,TGCGCCAGCAGCTTGGCTGTAGGGGGGCCAGGCGAGCAGTACTTC
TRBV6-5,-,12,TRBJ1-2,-,CASSAVGDGYTF,TGTGCCAGCAGTGCCGTCGGGGATGGCTACACCTTC
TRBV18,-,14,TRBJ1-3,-,CASSTGTGGNTIYF,TGTGCCAGCTCAACCGGCACGGGGGGAAACACCATATATTTT
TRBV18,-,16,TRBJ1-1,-,CASSPFQEADGTEAFF,TGTGCCAGCTCACCCTTTCAAGAGGCCGACGGCACTGAAGCTTTCTTT
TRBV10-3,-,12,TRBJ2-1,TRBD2,CAIGLAGNEQFF,TGTGCCATAGGACTAGCAGGGAATGAGCAGTTCTTC
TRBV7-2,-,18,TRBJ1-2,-,CASSLETAAGGGRHGYTF,TGTGCCAGCAGCTTAGAAACAGCGGCGGGGGGCGGACGACATGGCTACACCTTC
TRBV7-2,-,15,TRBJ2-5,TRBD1,CASSSQDRALETQYF,TGTGCCAGCAGCTCCCAAGACAGGGCTTTAGAGACCCAGTACTTC
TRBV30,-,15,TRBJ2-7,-,CAGNRGFLASYEQYF,TGTGCCGGAAATCGGGGGTTTCTTGCGTCCTACGAGCAGTACTTC
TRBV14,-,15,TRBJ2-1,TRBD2,CASSQLAGPYNEQFF,TGTGCCAGCAGCCAACTAGCGGGGCCCTACAATGAGCAGTTCTTC
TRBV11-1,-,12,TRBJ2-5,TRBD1,CASSRDREDQYF,TGTGCCAGCAGCCGGGACAGGGAGGACCAGTACTTC
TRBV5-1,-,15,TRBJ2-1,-,CASSLDPGAIDEQFF,TGCGCCAGCAGCTTGGATCCGGGGGCCATCGATGAGCAGTTCTTC
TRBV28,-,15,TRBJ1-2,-,CASRRTGRLDYGYTF,TGTGCCAGCAGACGGACGGGACGCCTTGACTATGGCTACACCTTC
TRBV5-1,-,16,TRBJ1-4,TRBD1,CASSLVGGALNEKLFF,TGCGCCAGCAGCTTGGTAGGGGGCGCATTGAATGAAAAACTGTTTTTT
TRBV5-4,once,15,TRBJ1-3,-,CASSPDPGSGNTIYF,TGTGCCAGCAGCCCGGACCCCGGCTCTGGAAACACCATATATTTT